This T cell receptor (beta chain) was sequenced during a study of OX40 agonist ivuxolimab in advanced cancers. After removal of 5 bases from V and 4 bases from J, the junction contained 2 bases not matched to a gene. Germline lookup yields CDR1 SGHTA and CDR2 FQGTGA. The CDR3 contains 14 residues. Sequencing was performed with immunoSEQ multiplex PCR; in TCRdb, only in-frame clones are kept and a portion is missing. The table includes 40,000 to 45,000 clones, approximately 90% detected once. Sequencing was performed on CD4+ or CD8+ T cells sorted from blood, taken in a trial of the OX40 agonist ivuxolimab. The rearrangement links TRBV7-3 to TRBJ2-3, with 11 bases that match TRBD1. The TCR originated in an adult with an advanced solid tumor such as melanoma, head and neck, liver or kidney cancer. The CDR3 sequence: CASSRTGGADTQYF. For the CDR3, the DNA is TGTGCCAGCAGCCGGACAGGGGGCGCAGATACGCAGTATTTT.